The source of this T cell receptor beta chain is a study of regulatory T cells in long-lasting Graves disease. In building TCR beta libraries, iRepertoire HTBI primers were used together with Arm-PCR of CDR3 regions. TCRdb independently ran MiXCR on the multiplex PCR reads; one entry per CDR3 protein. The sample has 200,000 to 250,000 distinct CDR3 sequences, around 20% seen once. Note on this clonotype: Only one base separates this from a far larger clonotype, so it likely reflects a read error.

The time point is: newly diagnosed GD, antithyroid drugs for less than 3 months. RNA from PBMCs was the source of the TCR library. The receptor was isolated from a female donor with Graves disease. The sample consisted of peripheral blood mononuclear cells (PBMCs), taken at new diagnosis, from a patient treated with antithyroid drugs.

DNA of the CDR3: TGTGCCAGCGGCGATAGCGGGAGGAGCACAGATACGCAGTATTTT. Residues: CASGDSGRSTDTQYF. The chain employs TRBV7-3 and TRBJ2-3, with 10 bases identical to TRBD2. The length of the CDR3 is 15 residues. Germline CDR1 is SGHTA and CDR2 is FQGTGA. J gave up 0 bases and V 8 bases, and 5 bases lay outside the gene matches.